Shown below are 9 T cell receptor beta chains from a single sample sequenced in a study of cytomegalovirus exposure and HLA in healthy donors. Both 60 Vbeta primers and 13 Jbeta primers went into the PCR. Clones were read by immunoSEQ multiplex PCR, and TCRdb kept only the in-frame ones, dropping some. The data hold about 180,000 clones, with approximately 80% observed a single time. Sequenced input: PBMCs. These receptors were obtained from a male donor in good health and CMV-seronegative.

This CDR3 reads CASRRSGDLYEQYF. CDR3 in DNA: TGTGCCAGCCGCCGTAGCGGGGATTTGTACGAGCAGTACTTC. The chain links TRBV6-6 to TRBJ2-7; TRBD2 agrees at 8 bases. Germline-derived CDR1 and CDR2 are MNHNY and SVGAGI (reference sequence). There are 14 residues in the CDR3. V shed 8 bases, J shed 4 bases, and the junction held 10 bases outside the gene matches.

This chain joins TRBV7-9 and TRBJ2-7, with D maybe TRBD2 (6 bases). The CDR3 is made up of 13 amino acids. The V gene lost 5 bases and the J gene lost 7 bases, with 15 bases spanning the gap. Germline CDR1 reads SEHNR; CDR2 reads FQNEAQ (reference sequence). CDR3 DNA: TGTGCCAGCAGCATAGTCGGCGCGGGGGAGCAGTACTTC. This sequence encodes CASSIVGAGEQYF.

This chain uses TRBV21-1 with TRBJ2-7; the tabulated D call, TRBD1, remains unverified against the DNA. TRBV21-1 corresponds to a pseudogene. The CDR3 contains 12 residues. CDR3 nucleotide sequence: TGTGCCAGCCAGGTCAGATACTACGAGCAGTACTTC. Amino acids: CASQVRYYEQYF.

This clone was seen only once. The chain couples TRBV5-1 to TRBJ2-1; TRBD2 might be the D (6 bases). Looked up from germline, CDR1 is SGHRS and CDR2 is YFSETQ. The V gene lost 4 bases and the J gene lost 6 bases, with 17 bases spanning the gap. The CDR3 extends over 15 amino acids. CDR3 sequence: CASSLGLTAANEQFF. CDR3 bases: TGCGCCAGCAGCCTCGGACTAACCGCCGCCAATGAGCAGTTCTTC.

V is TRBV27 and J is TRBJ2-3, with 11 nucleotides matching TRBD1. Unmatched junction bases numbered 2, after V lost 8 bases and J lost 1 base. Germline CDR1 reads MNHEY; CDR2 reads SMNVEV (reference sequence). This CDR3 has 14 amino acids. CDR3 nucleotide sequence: TGTGCCAGCGGACAGGGGGCCGGCACAGATACGCAGTATTTT. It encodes CASGQGAGTDTQYF.

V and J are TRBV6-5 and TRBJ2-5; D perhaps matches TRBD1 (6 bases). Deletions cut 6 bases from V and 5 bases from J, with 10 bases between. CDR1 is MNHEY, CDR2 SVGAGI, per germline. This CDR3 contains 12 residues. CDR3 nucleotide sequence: TGTGCCAGCAGCAAAACAGGGGAGACCCAGTACTTC. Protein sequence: CASSKTGETQYF.

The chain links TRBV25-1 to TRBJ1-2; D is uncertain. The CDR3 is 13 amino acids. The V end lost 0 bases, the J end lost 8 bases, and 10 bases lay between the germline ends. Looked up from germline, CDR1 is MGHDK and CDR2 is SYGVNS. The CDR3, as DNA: TGTGCCAGCAGTGAATATATTGAGGCGGGCTACACCTTC. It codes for CASSEYIEAGYTF.

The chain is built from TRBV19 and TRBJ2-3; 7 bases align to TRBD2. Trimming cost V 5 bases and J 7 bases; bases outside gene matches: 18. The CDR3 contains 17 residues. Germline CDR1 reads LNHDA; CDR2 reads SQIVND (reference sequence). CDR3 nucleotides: TGTGCCAGTAGTGATCTACCTCCCGCGGGAGTACCCCATACGCAGTATTTT. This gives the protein CASSDLPPAGVPHTQYF.

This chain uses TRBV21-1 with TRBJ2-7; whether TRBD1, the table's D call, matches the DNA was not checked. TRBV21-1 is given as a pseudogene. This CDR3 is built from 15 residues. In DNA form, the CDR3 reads TGTGCCAGCAGAAACCCGCCAGGGTCCTCCTACGAGCAGTACTTC. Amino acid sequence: CASRNPPGSSYEQYF.